This T cell receptor beta chain originates from a study of blood T cell repertoires in COVID-19. Using immunoSEQ multiplex PCR, the repertoire was profiled, and TCRdb retains in-frame clones only, with some absent. The top ten hold over 2% of the sample, which has approximately 170,000 clones, roughly four fifths seen once. With 5 bases removed from V and 4 bases from J, the gap between germline ends came to 10 bases. Per germline, CDR1 LNHDA and CDR2 SQIVND (reference sequence). The CDR3 has 13 residues. This TCR was sampled from a human donor with acute or convalescent COVID-19. The donor label of this sample is uncertain. This sequence joins TRBV19 and TRBJ2-3; D possibly corresponds to TRBD2 (5 bases). Input material: peripheral blood. The CDR3 DNA reads TGTGCCAGTAGTCCCGGAGGTTCAGATACGCAGTATTTT. Its translation: CASSPGGSDTQYF.